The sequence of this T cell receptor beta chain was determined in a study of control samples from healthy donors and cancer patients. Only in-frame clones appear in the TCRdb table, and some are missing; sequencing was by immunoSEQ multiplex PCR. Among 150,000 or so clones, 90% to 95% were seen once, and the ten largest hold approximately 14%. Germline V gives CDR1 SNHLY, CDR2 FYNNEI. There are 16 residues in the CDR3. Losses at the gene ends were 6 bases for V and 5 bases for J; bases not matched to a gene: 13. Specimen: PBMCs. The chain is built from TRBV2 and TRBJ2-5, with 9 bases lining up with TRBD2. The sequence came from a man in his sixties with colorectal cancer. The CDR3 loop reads CASRWGAGGKVETQYF. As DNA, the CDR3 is TGTGCCAGCAGATGGGGAGCGGGGGGAAAGGTGGAGACCCAGTACTTC.